These 23 T cell receptor beta chains originate from one sample sequenced in a study of T-cell memory formation after mild COVID-19. TCRdb re-called the 5' RACE reads through MiXCR, storing one row per CDR3 protein. The table includes around 300,000 distinct CDR3 sequences, approximately 15% detected once. Sample: PBMCs or a T cell subset sorted from them (not recorded which). These receptors were obtained from a man between 18 and 35 years old who had mild COVID-19 (a few samples of this study predate the infection). Cell type and time point are not known.

The chain joins TRBV20-1 to TRBJ2-3; the match to TRBD2 covers 7 bases. The CDR3 has 14 amino acids. Germline V gene data show CDR1 as DFQATT and CDR2 as SNEGSKA (reference sequence). J lost 5 bases, V lost 0 bases, and 5 bases had no gene match. The DNA for the CDR3 is TGCAGTGCTAGAGAGGGGCTAGCGGTAGATACGCAGTATTTT. Translated, it gives CSAREGLAVDTQYF.

This clonotype was counted a few times. The CDR3 is CASSFGTVNTEAFF. DNA of the CDR3: TGTGCCAGTAGTTTCGGGACGGTGAACACTGAAGCTTTCTTT. The rearrangement links TRBV19 to TRBJ1-1, with D possibly being TRBD1 (5 bases). The V and J ends lost 5 bases and 0 bases respectively, with 10 bases between them. Per germline, CDR1 LNHDA and CDR2 SQIVND (reference sequence). CDR3 size: 14 residues.

The chain is built from TRBV10-3 and TRBJ2-6; TRBD1 matches at 7 bases. Germline V CDR1 and CDR2: ENHRY, SYGVKD. The CDR3 covers 17 residues. Trimming cost V 5 bases and J 0 bases; bases outside gene matches: 7. Here the CDR3 DNA reads TGTGCCATCAGTAACAGGGGTCCTAACTCTGGGGCCAACGTCCTGACTTTC. Translating it yields CAISNRGPNSGANVLTF.

This clonotype was observed at least ten times. V usage is TRBV5-1 and J usage is TRBJ2-1; D might be TRBD2 (6 bases). The germline V gene has CDR1 SGHRS and CDR2 YFSETQ. The V gene lost 4 bases and the J gene lost 0 bases, with 14 bases spanning the gap. CDR3 size: 16 residues. This chain's CDR3 is CASSPGGGLSYNEQFF. The CDR3 nucleotides are TGCGCCAGCAGCCCCGGAGGAGGGCTCTCCTACAATGAGCAGTTCTTC.

This chain joins TRBV29-1 and TRBJ2-5, with 7 positions matching TRBD1. Germline trimming cut 7 bases from V and 4 bases from J; bases unmatched to any gene: 3. This CDR3 is built from 11 residues. Germline V gives CDR1 SQVTM, CDR2 ANQGSEA. DNA of the CDR3: TGCAGCGGTTACAGGGGAGAGACCCAGTACTTC. This sequence encodes CSGYRGETQYF.

This clonotype was found a few times. V gene TRBV2 combines with J gene TRBJ2-1; 11 bases map to TRBD2. This CDR3 has 14 residues. Germline V gene data show CDR1 as SNHLY and CDR2 as FYNNEI. The junction had 5 bases not matched to a gene; V was cut back by 8 bases and J by 5 bases. The CDR3 here is CASRRLAGNNEQFF. CDR3 bases: TGTGCCAGCCGCAGACTAGCGGGGAACAATGAGCAGTTCTTC.

This clonotype was found many times. V gene TRBV12-3 or TRBV12-4 combines with J gene TRBJ1-5; TRBD1 is a possible D gene (5 bases). The CDR3 is 13 amino acids. V lost 4 bases and J 3 bases, leaving 7 bases between the germline ends. The CDR3 nucleotides are TGTGCCAGCAGTTCAGGGTACAATCAGCCCCAGCATTTT. This gives the protein CASSSGYNQPQHF.

This clonotype was recorded a few times. The rearrangement joins TRBV6-5 to TRBJ2-1; TRBD2 agrees at 9 bases. The CDR3 extends over 17 amino acids. V lost 5 bases, J lost 0 bases, and 8 bases stayed unmatched. Per germline, CDR1 MNHEY and CDR2 SVGAGI. CDR3 nucleotide sequence: TGTGCCAGCAGTCCGATCTTAGCGGGGGTCTCCTACAATGAGCAGTTCTTC. Its protein is CASSPILAGVSYNEQFF.

In regard to this clonotype: One end of the junction varies from germline; a read error may be responsible. The chain has TRBV20-1 and TRBJ1-1; TRBD1 might be the D (6 bases). The CDR3 runs to 15 residues. The germline gives CDR1 DFQATT, CDR2 SNEGSKA (reference sequence). In nucleotides, the CDR3 is TGCAGTGCTAGAGATAGAGGCGCAGGGGAGCGGAGGCCTCTCTTT. This sequence encodes CSARDRGAGERRPLF.

This clonotype was seen at least ten times. The V call is TRBV11-2, the J call TRBJ1-1; 8 bases are a match to TRBD1. The CDR3 sequence is 18 residues long. From germline, CDR1 is SGHAT and CDR2 FQNNGV. Unmatched junction bases numbered 17, after V lost 4 bases and J lost 4 bases. CDR3: CASSSYQYRTGRGTEAFF. The CDR3 region has the DNA TGTGCCAGCAGCTCCTACCAATATAGGACAGGGCGAGGCACTGAAGCTTTCTTT. The variable domain in full, completed from reference TRBV11-2 and TRBJ1-1, reads EAGVAQSPRYKIIEKRQSVAFWCNPISGHATLYWYQQILGQGPKLLIQFQNNGVVDDSQLPKDRFSAERLKGVDSTLKIQPAKLEDSAVYLCASSSYQYRTGRGTEAFFGQGTRLTVV.

There are a few counts of this clonotype. V is TRBV27 and J is TRBJ2-3; maybe TRBD2 (7 bases). CDR1 MNHEY and CDR2 SMNVEV come from the germline V gene (reference sequence). V dropped 2 bases and J dropped 4 bases, with 22 bases sitting between them. The CDR3 is made up of 18 amino acids. CDR3: CASSLSGTLVLRADTQYF. As DNA, the CDR3 is TGTGCCAGCAGTTTAAGCGGGACACTAGTGCTTCGCGCAGATACGCAGTATTTT.

This clonotype was observed a single time. J is TRBJ2-5 and V is TRBV9; 7 positions agree with TRBD2. This CDR3 has 13 amino acids. The germline gives CDR1 SGDLS, CDR2 YYNGEE. With 4 bases clipped from V and 5 bases from J, the junction kept 5 bases outside the gene matches. The DNA of the CDR3 is TGTGCCAGCAGCCGGACTAGTATGGAGACCCAGTACTTC. It specifies CASSRTSMETQYF.

The rearrangement uses TRBV18 and TRBJ1-2; D unclear. The CDR3 sequence is 13 residues long. The germline V and J ends were trimmed by 0 bases and 4 bases, with 6 bases remaining between them. The germline V gene has CDR1 KGHSH and CDR2 LQKENI. The CDR3: CASSPPGFYGYTF. The CDR3 nucleotides are TGTGCCAGCTCACCACCGGGTTTCTATGGCTACACCTTC.

There are a few counts of this clonotype. The CDR3 DNA follows: TGTGCCAGCAGCCTGGACGTCTCCTATGGCTACACCTTC. Translating gives CASSLDVSYGYTF. The chain is built from TRBV6-5 and TRBJ1-2; unclear D gene. This CDR3 is built from 13 residues. Germline loops: CDR1 MNHEY, CDR2 SVGAGI. Between the trimmed V and J ends, which lost 6 bases and 4 bases, there was a span of 12 bases.

The V gene is TRBV2, the J gene TRBJ2-3; D gene uncertain. The CDR3 runs 13 residues. Germline V gene data show CDR1 as SNHLY and CDR2 as FYNNEI. Trimming removed 6 bases at V and 2 bases at J, with 9 bases between. CDR3 loop: CASRILPTDTQYF. CDR3 sequence (DNA): TGTGCCAGCAGAATCCTCCCCACAGATACGCAGTATTTT.

In its sample, this clonotype was seen many times. V and J are TRBV6-2 or TRBV6-3 and TRBJ2-1; D gene uncertain. Germline assignment: CDR1 MNHEY and CDR2 SVGEGT. The V end lost 6 bases, the J end lost 8 bases, and 17 bases lay between the germline ends. The CDR3 has 14 amino acids. Here the CDR3 reads CASSTNLRGYEQFF. In DNA, the CDR3 is TGTGCCAGCAGCACAAACTTAAGAGGATATGAGCAGTTCTTC.

This clonotype has just a few counts. The rearrangement joins TRBV29-1 to TRBJ2-7; 7 bases line up with TRBD2. The trim removed 5 bases at V and 7 bases at J, leaving 8 bases unmatched. The CDR3 runs 12 residues. Germline lookup yields CDR1 SQVTM and CDR2 ANQGSEA. CDR3 nucleotide sequence: TGCAGCGTTCTCCTCCCCGGGGGGGAGCAGTACGTC. Its protein product is CSVLLPGGEQYV.

The V and J genes are TRBV12-5 and TRBJ2-3, with D possibly being TRBD1 (5 bases). The CDR3 is 15 amino acids. The V end was cut by 6 bases, the J end by 0 bases, with 13 bases between. Germline-derived CDR1 and CDR2 are LGHNT and FRNRAP. The CDR3 region is CASGRGTASTDTQYF. CDR3 nucleotide sequence: TGTGCTAGTGGAAGGGGAACAGCGAGCACAGATACGCAGTATTTT.

V is TRBV11-3 and J is TRBJ2-2; no clear D gene. Germline loops: CDR1 SGHNT, CDR2 YENEEA. This CDR3 contains 12 residues. V lost 5 bases and J 6 bases, leaving 7 bases between the germline ends. In DNA form, the CDR3 reads TGTGCCAGCAGCGGGTTGCCCGGGGAGCTGTTTTTT. It codes for CASSGLPGELFF. Combining the CDR3 with reference TRBV11-3 and TRBJ2-2 gives the whole variable domain EAGVVQSPRYKIIEKKQPVAFWCNPISGHNTLYWYLQNLGQGPELLIRYENEEAVDDSQLPKDRFSAERLKGVDSTLKIQPAELGDSAVYLCASSGLPGELFFGEGSRLTVL.

This clonotype was seen a handful of times. The J gene is TRBJ2-1, the V gene TRBV20-1, with D maybe TRBD2 (8 bases). The CDR3 has 13 amino acids. CDR1 is DFQATT, CDR2 SNEGSKA, per germline (reference sequence). Trimming pared 3 bases from V and 9 bases from J, leaving 15 bases between. The CDR3 nucleotides are TGCAGTGCTAGGGGACTAGAGGGGGCTGAGCAGTTCTTC. Translation: CSARGLEGAEQFF.

This clonotype was found many times. V usage is TRBV7-9 and J usage is TRBJ2-1; D unclear. Germline V gives CDR1 SEHNR, CDR2 FQNEAQ (reference sequence). The length of the CDR3 is 15 residues. V was cut by 7 bases and J by 5 bases, with 18 bases left in between. CDR3: CASTVLLPANNEQFF. In nucleotides, the CDR3 is TGTGCCAGCACCGTCTTACTTCCTGCAAACAATGAGCAGTTCTTC.

This clonotype has more than one count but fewer than ten. CDR3 coding DNA: TGCGCCAGCAGCGCAGGACTAGTTCTGGATACGCAGTATTTT. Protein: CASSAGLVLDTQYF. This rearrangement joins TRBV5-1 to TRBJ2-3, with 7 bases lining up with TRBD2. Germline assignment: CDR1 SGHRS and CDR2 YFSETQ. The CDR3 covers 14 residues. The ends lost 4 bases at V and 6 bases at J; junction bases unmatched: 8. Variable domain in full (rest from reference TRBV5-1 and TRBJ2-3): KAGVTQTPRYLIKTRGQQVTLSCSPISGHRSVSWYQQTPGQGLQFLFEYFSETQRNKGNFPGRFSGRQFSNSRSEMNVSTLELGDSALYLCASSAGLVLDTQYFGPGTRLTVL.

This clonotype was observed a few times. The rearrangement uses TRBV20-1 and TRBJ1-6, with D hard to call. Germline lookup yields CDR1 DFQATT and CDR2 SNEGSKA (reference sequence). Trimming shortened V by 1 base and J by 7 bases, and 8 bases separated the two germline ends. The CDR3 spans 13 residues. The CDR3 coding sequence is TGCAGTGCTAGAGGCCCCGGGAATTCACCCCTCCACTTT. Translated, it gives CSARGPGNSPLHF.